The 9 T cell receptor beta chains presented below share a single source sample, sequenced in a study of T cell clusters in autoimmune cytopenias. TRB was amplified from 250 ng of peripheral blood genomic DNA per sample. Multiplex touch-down PCR amplified TRB using TRB-A and TRB-B pools in one tube. Each CDR3 protein gets one entry in TCRdb, which reprocessed the multiplex PCR reads and gives no DNA. The sample table sets out approximately 2,100 distinct CDR3 sequences. This sample was also put to use in a study of T cell repertoires in aging, cancer and after chemotherapy.

Sequencing used peripheral blood. The origin of the receptors is a human donor with an autoimmune cytopenia or autoimmune hepatitis (not recorded which).

This chain connects TRBV6-5 to TRBJ2-7; TCRdb selects TRBD1, and the lack of DNA leaves this call unchecked. The CDR3 extends over 14 amino acids. CDR1 MNHEY and CDR2 SVGAGI come from the germline V gene. The CDR3 region is CASSRDRGCDEQYF.

This clonotype shows up as medium-sized by frequency. The V call is TRBV11-3, the J call TRBJ2-5. The length of the CDR3 is 13 residues. Germline V CDR1 and CDR2: SGHNT, YENEEA. This CDR3 reads CASSLATKETQYF.

The genes are TRBV18 and TRBJ1-4; TCRdb's D call of TRBD1 is untestable without DNA. The CDR3 runs 14 residues. The V gene's germline CDR1 is KGHSH and CDR2 LQKENI. The CDR3 protein is CASSKGSPGEKLFF.

This clonotype is called medium-sized based on its frequency. J is TRBJ1-2 and V is TRBV29-1; the D call from TCRdb, TRBD1, cannot be confirmed without DNA. This CDR3 has 11 residues. Germline V gene lookup returns CDR1 SQVTM and CDR2 ANQGSEA. The CDR3 is CGAGTGYGYTF.

This clonotype is deemed medium-sized by its frequency. The chain combines TRBV6-5 with TRBJ2-7; TCRdb lists TRBD1, though no DNA is available to test this call. Germline CDR1 reads MNHEY; CDR2 reads SVGAGI. The CDR3 has 14 residues. CDR3 residues: CASSYASGADEQYF.

The chain uses TRBV19 and TRBJ2-2; TCRdb lists TRBD2, though no DNA is available to test this call. The CDR3 is 14 amino acids. Germline CDR1 reads LNHDA; CDR2 reads SQIVND (reference sequence). CDR3 sequence reads: CASRTSGGTGELFF.

The genes are TRBV6-6 and TRBJ1-5; TCRdb proposes TRBD1, but this gene call is untestable without DNA. The V gene's germline CDR1 is MNHNY and CDR2 SVGAGI (reference sequence). This CDR3 is built from 14 residues. CDR3 loop: CASSPPTGGQPQHF.

This clonotype counts as medium-sized by frequency. The chain couples TRBV29-1 to TRBJ2-5; lacking DNA, the TRBD1 call made by TCRdb goes unchecked. Germline V gives CDR1 SQVTM, CDR2 ANQGSEA. The CDR3 has 18 residues. The chain's CDR3 is CSGRMRQGKARGQETQYF.

The chain is built from TRBV12-3 or TRBV12-4 and TRBJ1-1; the TRBD1 assignment by TCRdb is unverifiable without DNA. This CDR3 is built from 16 residues. The CDR3 spells CASSSRAHRAGTEAFF.